The text below deals with one TCR beta chain. This sample is part of a study of blood T cell repertoires in COVID-19. Study information: Sample material is recorded as cDNA or gDNA derived from T cells, B-cell-depleted T cells, or PBMCs.

The CDR3 sequence is 17 residues long. Germline V gene lookup returns CDR1 LGHNA and CDR2 YSLEER. Unmatched junction bases numbered 8, after V lost 0 bases and J lost 2 bases. Repertoires were generated with immunoSEQ multiplex PCR, while TCRdb's copy carries only in-frame clones and drops some. The table lists around 50,000 clones, 90% of them singletons, with around 1.5% in the top ten. J is TRBJ2-3 and V is TRBV4-3; 7 bases map to TRBD1. The sequenced sample consisted of peripheral blood. The sequence was obtained from a man aged 60 to 69 with acute or convalescent COVID-19. CDR3 DNA: TGCGCCAGCAGCCAAGATAGTCCCGGACAGGCCACAGATACGCAGTATTTT. This encodes CASSQDSPGQATDTQYF.